The entry that follows covers one T cell receptor (beta chain) sequence. What antigen it recognizes has not been identified. No base quality information exists; no much larger clone differs at one position. RNA was extracted from bulk unsorted tissue and checked for quality with a NanoDrop ND-1000 and an Agilent 2100. For the normal lung samples, distant non-tumor tissue was collected more than 3 cm away from the tumor edge. Newly diagnosed lung cancer patients without prior chemotherapy who had been admitted for thoracic surgery in China between August and November 2014 were enrolled as donors. Anyone who had undergone radiotherapy or chemotherapy before, or who had another cancer at the same time, was left out of the study. Pieces of surgical tissue measuring roughly 1-2.1 cm3 were kept in RNAlater solution and stored at -80 degrees C until use. This sample was taken from a study of tumor and adjacent non-tumor tissue in lung cancer (dated by TCRdb to the late 2010s). Regarding the complete study: By cancer type, the cohort comprised approximately 12 adenocarcinoma patients, a couple of squamous cell carcinoma patients and 1 small cell lung cancer patient. The 15 or so patients were aged about 31 to 85 years, included some 10 men and 5 women, and had TNM stage I to III disease. Over 25 paired specimens, one tumor and one normal lung sample per patient, were profiled by TCRbeta CDR3 sequencing. The study compared bulk TCRbeta repertoires from lung tumor tissue and matched distant non-tumor lung tissue of over 13 lung cancer patients. Sequencing generated a total of around 120 million productive TCRbeta reads, averaging around 4.3 million reads per sample.

The CDR3 sequence holds 10 residues, the cysteine and phenylalanine included. Left in the record is the CDR3 DNA by itself, 30 bases read in frame from the first base. From the germline V gene (reference sequence), CDR1 is DFQATT and CDR2 is SNEGSKA. Trimming takes 5 bases from V and 6 bases from J, and the germline ends sit 6 bases apart. Results and caveats for the whole study, not just this receptor: Tumor tissue showed significantly greater TCR diversity (inverse Simpson) than normal lung tissue (approximately 400 vs 170, P = 0.0075, Mann-Whitney U test). Only roughly 14 patients were in the cohort, and the authors stated that larger samples and more detailed clinical data are needed. Neither the sequencing platform nor unique molecular identifiers are mentioned in the methods. A significantly larger cumulative share of the repertoire was made up by the top 100 clones in normal lung than in tumor tissue. Because peripheral blood was not sequenced, blood TCRbeta repertoires in the lung cancer patients of the study were not examined. TCR diversity was significantly higher in younger patients, and higher tumor TCR diversity was associated with shorter overall and disease-free survival.

Receptor libraries were prepared by multiplex PCR. Data came from an Illumina HiSeq 2500. TCRbeta libraries were built by three rounds of nested PCR using primers (Table S4), following protocols modified from ARM-PCR. Before sequencing, PCR products of 200-500 bp were cut from the gel and purified using the QIAquick gel extraction kit. The original methods were these. Trimmomatic was used to clean the reads, FLASH was used to merge the reads into complete CDR3 sequences, and MiTCR was used to assign the reads to V(D)J germline segments. Clonal diversity was calculated as the inverse Simpson's index using VDJtools. Productive reads were defined as in-frame sequences without a premature stop codon. The public reads were run again by TCRdb, first through fastp at Q25 and then through MiXCR, and only productive beta chains were kept. Every entry covers one CDR3 protein and lists the most common genes and DNA from its rows. TCRdb's processing, not the study's, gives the V and J calls here. The sample profile shows 70,000 to 95,000 distinct CDR3 sequences; more than 65% of them were found once. The ten largest clones add up to 40% of the sample.

The rearranged chain carries TRBV20-1 and TRBJ2-3; the D gene lacks a confident call. The sample taken for sequencing was distant non-tumor lung tissue. The TCR sequence derives from an older man with non-small cell lung cancer. The nucleotide sequence is TGCAGTGCTTACGTGGATACGCAGTATTTT. Its amino acids are CSAYVDTQYF.